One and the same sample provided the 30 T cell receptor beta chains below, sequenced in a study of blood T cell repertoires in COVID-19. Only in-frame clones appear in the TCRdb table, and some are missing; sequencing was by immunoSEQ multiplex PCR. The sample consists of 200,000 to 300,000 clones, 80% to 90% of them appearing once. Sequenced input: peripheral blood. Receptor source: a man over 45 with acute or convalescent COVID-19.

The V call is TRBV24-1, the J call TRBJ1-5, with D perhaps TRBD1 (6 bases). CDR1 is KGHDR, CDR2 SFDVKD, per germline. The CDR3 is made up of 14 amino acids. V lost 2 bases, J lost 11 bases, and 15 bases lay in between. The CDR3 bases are TGTGCCACCAGTGATTGGGGGACACCGACTGCCCAGCATTTT. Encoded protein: CATSDWGTPTAQHF.

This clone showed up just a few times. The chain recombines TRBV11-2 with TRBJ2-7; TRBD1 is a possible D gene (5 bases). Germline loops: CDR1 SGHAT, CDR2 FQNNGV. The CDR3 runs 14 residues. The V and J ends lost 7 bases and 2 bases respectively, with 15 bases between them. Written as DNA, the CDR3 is TGTGCCAGCACCCTGGCTCAGGGCCCCTACGAGCAGTACTTC. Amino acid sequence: CASTLAQGPYEQYF.

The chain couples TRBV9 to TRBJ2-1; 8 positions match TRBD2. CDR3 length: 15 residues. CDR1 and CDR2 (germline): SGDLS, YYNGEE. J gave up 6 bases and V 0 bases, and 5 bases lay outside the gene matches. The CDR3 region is CASSVEVAGGNEQFF. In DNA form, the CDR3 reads TGTGCCAGCAGCGTAGAAGTTGCGGGAGGCAATGAGCAGTTCTTC.

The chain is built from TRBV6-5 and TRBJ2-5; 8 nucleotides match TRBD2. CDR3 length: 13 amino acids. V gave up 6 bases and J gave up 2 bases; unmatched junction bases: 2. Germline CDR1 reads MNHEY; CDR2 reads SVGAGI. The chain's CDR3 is CASSVAGQETQYF. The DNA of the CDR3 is TGTGCCAGCAGCGTAGCGGGGCAAGAGACCCAGTACTTC.

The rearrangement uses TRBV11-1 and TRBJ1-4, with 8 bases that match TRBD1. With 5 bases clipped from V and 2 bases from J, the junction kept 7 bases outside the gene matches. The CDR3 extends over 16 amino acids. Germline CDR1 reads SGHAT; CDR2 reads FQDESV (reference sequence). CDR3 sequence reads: CASSPGQGSTNEKLFF. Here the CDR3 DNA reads TGTGCCAGCAGCCCAGGACAGGGATCGACTAATGAAAAACTGTTTTTT.

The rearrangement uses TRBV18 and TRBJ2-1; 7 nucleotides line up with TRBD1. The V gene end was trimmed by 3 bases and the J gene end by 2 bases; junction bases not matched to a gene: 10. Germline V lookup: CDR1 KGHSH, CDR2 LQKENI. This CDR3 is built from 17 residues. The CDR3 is CASSPFTGDGTYNEQFF. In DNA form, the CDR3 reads TGTGCCAGCTCACCCTTTACAGGGGATGGCACCTACAATGAGCAGTTCTTC.

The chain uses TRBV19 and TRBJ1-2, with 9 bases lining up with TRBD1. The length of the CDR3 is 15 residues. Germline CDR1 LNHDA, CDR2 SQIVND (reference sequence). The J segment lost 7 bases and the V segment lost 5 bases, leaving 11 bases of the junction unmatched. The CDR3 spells CASSPGQGSRLGYTF. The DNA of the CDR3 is TGTGCCAGTAGTCCCGGACAGGGGAGTCGTCTTGGCTACACCTTC.

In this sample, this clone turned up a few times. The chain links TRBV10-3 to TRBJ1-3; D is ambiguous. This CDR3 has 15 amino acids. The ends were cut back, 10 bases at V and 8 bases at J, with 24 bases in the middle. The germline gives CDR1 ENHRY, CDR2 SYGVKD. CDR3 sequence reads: CATINSRKTLHTIYF. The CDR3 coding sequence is TGTGCCACCATAAACTCCAGAAAGACACTGCACACCATATATTTT.

The CDR3 reads CASSQYFYSGRTLDSTDTQYF. The CDR3 region has the DNA TGTGCCAGCAGCCAATATTTTTATAGCGGGAGAACTCTGGATAGCACAGATACGCAGTATTTT. V and J are TRBV4-2 and TRBJ2-3, with 9 bases lining up with TRBD2. Germline CDR1 reads LGHNA; CDR2 reads YNFKEQ. The CDR3 is 21 amino acids. Trimming removed 2 bases from V and 0 bases from J; junction bases left unmatched: 18.

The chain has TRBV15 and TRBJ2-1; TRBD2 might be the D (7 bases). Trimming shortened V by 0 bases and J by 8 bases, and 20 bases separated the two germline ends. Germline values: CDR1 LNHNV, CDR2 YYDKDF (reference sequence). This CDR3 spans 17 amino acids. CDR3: CATSRDYAGALLDEQFF. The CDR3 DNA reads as TGTGCCACCAGCAGAGATTATGCGGGGGCGCTTTTGGATGAGCAGTTCTTC.

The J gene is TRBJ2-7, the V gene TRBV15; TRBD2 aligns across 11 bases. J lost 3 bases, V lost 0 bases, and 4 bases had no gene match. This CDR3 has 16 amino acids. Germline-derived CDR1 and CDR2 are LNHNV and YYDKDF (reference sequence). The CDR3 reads CATSRDLSGGDYEQYF. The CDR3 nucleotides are TGTGCCACCAGCAGAGACCTTAGCGGGGGGGACTACGAGCAGTACTTC.

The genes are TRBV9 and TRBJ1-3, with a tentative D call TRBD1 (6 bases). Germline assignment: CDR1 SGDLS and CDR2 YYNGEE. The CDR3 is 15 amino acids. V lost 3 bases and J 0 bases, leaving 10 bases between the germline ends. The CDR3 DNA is TGTGCCAGCAGCGAAACAGGGAGCTCTGGAAACACCATATATTTT. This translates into CASSETGSSGNTIYF.

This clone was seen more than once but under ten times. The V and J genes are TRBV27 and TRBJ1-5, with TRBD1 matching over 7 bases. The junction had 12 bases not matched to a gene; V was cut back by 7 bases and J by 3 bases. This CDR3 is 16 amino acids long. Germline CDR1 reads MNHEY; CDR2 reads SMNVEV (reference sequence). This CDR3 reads CASKRGTGQANQPQHF. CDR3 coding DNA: TGTGCCAGCAAAAGGGGCACCGGACAGGCCAATCAGCCCCAGCATTTT.

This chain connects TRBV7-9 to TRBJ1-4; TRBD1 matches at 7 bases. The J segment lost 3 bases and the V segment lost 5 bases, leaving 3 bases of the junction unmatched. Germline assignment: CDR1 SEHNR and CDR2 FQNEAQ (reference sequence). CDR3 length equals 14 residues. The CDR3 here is CASSQGQSNEKLFF. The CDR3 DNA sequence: TGTGCCAGCAGCCAGGGACAGTCTAATGAAAAACTGTTTTTT.

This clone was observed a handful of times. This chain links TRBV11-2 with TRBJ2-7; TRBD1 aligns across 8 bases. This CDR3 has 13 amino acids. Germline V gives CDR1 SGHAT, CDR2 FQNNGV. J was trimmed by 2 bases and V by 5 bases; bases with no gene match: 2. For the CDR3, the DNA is TGTGCCAGCAGCCGGGGACAGGCCTACGAGCAGTACTTC. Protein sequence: CASSRGQAYEQYF.

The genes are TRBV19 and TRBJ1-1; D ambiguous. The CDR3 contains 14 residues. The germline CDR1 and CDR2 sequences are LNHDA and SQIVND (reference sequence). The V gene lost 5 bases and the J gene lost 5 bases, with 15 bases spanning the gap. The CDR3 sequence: CASSLSVGRTEAFF. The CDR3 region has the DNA TGTGCCAGTAGTCTCAGCGTAGGGAGGACTGAAGCTTTCTTT.

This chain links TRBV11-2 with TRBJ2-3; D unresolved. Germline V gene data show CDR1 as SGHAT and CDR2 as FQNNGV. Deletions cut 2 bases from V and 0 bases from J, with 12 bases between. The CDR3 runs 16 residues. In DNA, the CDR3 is TGTGCCAGCAGCTTATTCTTTGGCTCAAGCACAGATACGCAGTATTTT. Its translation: CASSLFFGSSTDTQYF.

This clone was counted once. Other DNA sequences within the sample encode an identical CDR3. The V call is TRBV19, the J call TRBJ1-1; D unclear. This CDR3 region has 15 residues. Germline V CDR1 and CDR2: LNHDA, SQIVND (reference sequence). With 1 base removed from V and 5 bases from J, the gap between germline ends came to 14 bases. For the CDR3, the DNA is TGTGCCAGTAGTATAGTGCCGGGCCGAGGGACTGAAGCTTTCTTT. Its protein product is CASSIVPGRGTEAFF. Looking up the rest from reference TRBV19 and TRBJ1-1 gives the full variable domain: DGGITQSPKYLFRKEGQNVTLSCEQNLNHDAMYWYRQDPGQGLRLIYYSQIVNDFQKGDIAEGYSVSREKKESFPLTVTSAQKNPTAFYLCASSIVPGRGTEAFFGQGTRLTVV.

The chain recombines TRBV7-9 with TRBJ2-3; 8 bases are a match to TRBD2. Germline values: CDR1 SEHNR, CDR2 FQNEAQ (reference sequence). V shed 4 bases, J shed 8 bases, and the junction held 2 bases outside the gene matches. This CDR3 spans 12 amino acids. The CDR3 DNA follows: TGTGCCAGCAGCTCGACTAGCGTTACGCAGTATTTT. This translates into CASSSTSVTQYF.

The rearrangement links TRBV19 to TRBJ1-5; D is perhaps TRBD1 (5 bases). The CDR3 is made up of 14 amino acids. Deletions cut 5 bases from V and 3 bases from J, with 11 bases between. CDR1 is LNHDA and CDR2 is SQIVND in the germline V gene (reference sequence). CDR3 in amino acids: CASSPRQLNQPQHF. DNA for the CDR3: TGTGCCAGTAGTCCTCGACAGCTCAATCAGCCCCAGCATTTT.

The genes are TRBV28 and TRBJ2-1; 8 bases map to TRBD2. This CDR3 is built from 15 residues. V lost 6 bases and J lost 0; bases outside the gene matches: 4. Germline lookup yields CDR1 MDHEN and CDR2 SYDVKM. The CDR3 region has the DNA TGTGCCAGCAGGATAGCGGGAAGCTCCTACAATGAGCAGTTCTTC. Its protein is CASRIAGSSYNEQFF. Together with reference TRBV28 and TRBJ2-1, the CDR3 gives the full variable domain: DVKVTQSSRYLVKRTGEKVFLECVQDMDHENMFWYRQDPGLGLRLIYFSYDVKMKEKGDIPEGYSVSREKKERFSLILESASTNQTSMYLCASRIAGSSYNEQFFGPGTRLTVL.

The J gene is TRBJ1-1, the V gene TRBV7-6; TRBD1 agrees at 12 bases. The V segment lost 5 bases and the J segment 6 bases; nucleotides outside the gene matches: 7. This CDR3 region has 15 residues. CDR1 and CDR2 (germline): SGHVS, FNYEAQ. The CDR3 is CASSPGTGGASEAFF. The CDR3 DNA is TGTGCCAGCAGCCCGGGGACAGGGGGCGCGTCTGAAGCTTTCTTT.

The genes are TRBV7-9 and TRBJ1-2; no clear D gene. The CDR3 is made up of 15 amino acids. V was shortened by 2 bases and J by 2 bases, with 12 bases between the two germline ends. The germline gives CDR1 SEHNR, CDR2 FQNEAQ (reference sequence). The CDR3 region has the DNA TGTGCCAGCAGCTTAAATTTAGACGGGAACTATGGCTACACCTTC. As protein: CASSLNLDGNYGYTF.

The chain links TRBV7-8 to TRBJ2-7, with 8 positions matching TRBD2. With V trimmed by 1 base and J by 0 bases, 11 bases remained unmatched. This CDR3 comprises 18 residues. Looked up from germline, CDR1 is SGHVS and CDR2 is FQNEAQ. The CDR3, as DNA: TGTGCCAGCAGCTTAGTACCTGTAGGGCGGGAGGACTCCTACGAGCAGTACTTC. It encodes CASSLVPVGREDSYEQYF.

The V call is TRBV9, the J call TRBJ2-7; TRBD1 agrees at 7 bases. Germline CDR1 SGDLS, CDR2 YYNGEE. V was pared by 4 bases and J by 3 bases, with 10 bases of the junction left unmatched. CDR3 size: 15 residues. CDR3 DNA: TGTGCCAGCAGCCTCTCAGGGGGTTCTATCTACGAGCAGTACTTC. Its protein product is CASSLSGGSIYEQYF.

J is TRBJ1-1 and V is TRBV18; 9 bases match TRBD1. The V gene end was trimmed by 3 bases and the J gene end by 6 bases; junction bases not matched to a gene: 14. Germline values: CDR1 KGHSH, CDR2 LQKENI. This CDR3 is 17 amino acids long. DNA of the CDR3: TGTGCCAGCTCACCCGGGCTGTTACAGGGGGCGGTCGCTGAAGCTTTCTTT. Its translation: CASSPGLLQGAVAEAFF.

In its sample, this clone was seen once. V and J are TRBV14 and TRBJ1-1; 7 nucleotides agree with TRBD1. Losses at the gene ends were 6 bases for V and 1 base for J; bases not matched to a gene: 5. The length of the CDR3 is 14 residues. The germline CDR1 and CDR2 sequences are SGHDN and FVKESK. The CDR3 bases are TGTGCCAGCAGGCGACAGGGAGAGAACACTGAAGCTTTCTTT. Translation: CASRRQGENTEAFF.

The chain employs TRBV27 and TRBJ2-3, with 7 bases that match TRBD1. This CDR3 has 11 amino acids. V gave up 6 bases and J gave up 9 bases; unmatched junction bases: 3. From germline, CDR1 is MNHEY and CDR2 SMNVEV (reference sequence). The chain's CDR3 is CASSPGQTQYF. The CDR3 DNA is TGTGCCAGCAGCCCGGGACAGACGCAGTATTTT.

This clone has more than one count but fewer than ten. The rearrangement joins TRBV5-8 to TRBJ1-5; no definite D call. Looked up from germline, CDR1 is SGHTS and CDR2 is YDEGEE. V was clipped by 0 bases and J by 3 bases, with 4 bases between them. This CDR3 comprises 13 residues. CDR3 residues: CASSLAVNQPQHF. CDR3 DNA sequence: TGTGCCAGCAGCTTGGCAGTCAATCAGCCCCAGCATTTT.

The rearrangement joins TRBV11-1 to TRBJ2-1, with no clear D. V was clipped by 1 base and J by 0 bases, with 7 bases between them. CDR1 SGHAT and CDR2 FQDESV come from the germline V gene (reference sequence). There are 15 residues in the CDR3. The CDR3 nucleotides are TGTGCCAGCAGCTTAGACAGATACTCCTACAATGAGCAGTTCTTC. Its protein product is CASSLDRYSYNEQFF.